This T cell receptor (beta chain) originates from a study of shared clonotypes between healthy human individuals (dated by TCRdb to 2019 to 2021). With respect to the entire study: The cohort included a few men and two women between 18 and 49 years of age. To increase sequencing depth and limit assay-specific biases, TCR repertoire library preparation and sequencing were carried out by different laboratories using diverse techniques. For each donor, CD4 naive and CD4 memory were each run on three plates, CD8 naive on two plates, and CD8 memory on one plate. To estimate repertoire size and how much clonotypes are shared between individuals, the study performed deep sequencing of blood TCR repertoires from 4 to 6 healthy adults. Leukapheresis yielded between about 0.85 and 10 billion PBMCs per donor. The full study reports these points: When a handful of donors were compared, the shared fraction of clonotypes was around 5.1% for naive CD4, more than 3% for naive CD8, 2% to 2.5% for memory CD4, and 0.35% to 0.4% for memory CD8. Because the study included only a small number of donors, the genetic and exposure-history diversity represented was limited. Pairwise subsampling indicated that sequencing depth was expected to affect the degree of clonotype sharing among donors. Compared with non-shared clonotypes, clonotypes shared by all four sorted-subset donors had higher generation probabilities. Incomplete sequencing was indicated by rarefaction of sorted-subset datasets, despite the large sequencing depth. Naive subsets generally had larger estimated clonotype richness than memory subsets. Only blood was sampled, and tissue TCR repertoires likely differ from those in blood.

Using the deep immunoSEQ assay, multiplex PCR amplified TCR CDR3 regions from genomic DNA. Extracted genomic DNA from each cell subset was distributed evenly across all wells of several immunoSEQ 96-well plates, and each plate was treated as a replicate. For sorted subsets, approximately 190 ng of genomic DNA, equivalent to 25,000 to 35,000 T cell genomes, went into each replicate PCR. The purified libraries were quantified using a Qubit 3.0 fluorometer, sized with a Bioanalyzer 2100, and then quantified again using the KAPA Library Quantification kit. Each immunoSEQ 96-well plate was sequenced on its own single-read 150-cycle Illumina NextSeq 550 flow cell. The authors processed their data as follows. The immunoSEQ output contained only junctional sequences without quality scores, so filtering could not match that applied to full-length reads. Sequences were annotated with PyIR, a Python wrapper for IgBLAST v1.9, and V/J genes and CDR3 were assigned using IMGT germline references. Reads were filtered out if the reads had weak V/J assignments (E-value above 1e-6), no CDR3, stop codons, out-of-frame junctions, or ambiguous translated residues. V3J clonotypes were defined by identical inferred V gene, J gene, and CDR3 amino acid sequence. To compute the percentage overlap between repertoires, the number of shared unique clonotypes was divided by the size of the smaller repertoire. Three approaches were used to assess repertoire richness: RTK rarefaction, the Chao1 estimator, and Recon v2.1 estimates of unobserved clonotypes. OLGA was used to compute generation probabilities for all TCRbeta clonotypes that the gDNA method yielded from a few donors. Here the immuneACCESS table is served through TCRdb, limited to in-frame sequences with V and J called. Missing clones are a known gap in these copies; in checked studies unresolved V genes cover under half, and the rest lacks a known reason. V and J calls and clone size are those listed in that table; D and trimming were worked out from the DNA. Present in this sample are around 750,000 clones, around 74% of which were seen just once. The top ten hold over 1.5% of the sample.

This clone came up a few times. Its recognized antigen is unknown. Base qualities are not provided; no much larger clone lies one nucleotide away. Including the terminal cysteine and phenylalanine, the CDR3 comprises 12 residues. The DNA shown is the 36-base CDR3, in frame from base 1. The CDR1 and CDR2 encoded by the germline V gene are SGHTA and FQGNSA. Ends trimmed: V by 3 bases, J by 13 bases; bases unmatched to a gene: 6. The donors were healthy, HIV-negative adults with no recently reported acute infections or vaccinations. Only Caucasian adults living in Nashville, Tennessee, USA were represented among the donors. CD4+ T cells were enriched by magnetic negative selection; naive cells were then positively selected on CD45RA, and the negative fraction formed the memory subset. Blood was obtained by leukapheresis, after which PBMCs were separated by Ficoll-Histopaque density gradient centrifugation and cryopreserved in liquid nitrogen vapor phase. Purity and quantity of every magnetically sorted T cell population were checked by analytical flow cytometry. Genomic DNA was isolated from every sorted fraction and measured by UV absorbance on a Nanodrop 2000c.

The sample comprised memory CD4+ T cells sorted from blood. The intended sense of this specimen's cell subset or site label: CD45RA-negative fraction. This TCR was recovered from a woman aged 25 to 39 in good health. This sequence uses TRBV7-2 and TRBJ2-1, with 7 bases in between that match TRBD2. The sequence in DNA is TGTGCCAGCAGCTTCCTGGGAGGGGACCAGTTCTTC. The resulting protein is CASSFLGGDQFF.